This paragraph covers one T cell receptor (beta chain) sequence. Its antigen is still unknown. The input lacks base qualities; no much larger clone sits a single base away. These data belong to a study of cytomegalovirus exposure and HLA in healthy donors (dated by TCRdb to between 2016 and 2019). Describing the broader study: According to an earlier analysis of a few hundred of the donors, about 180 million T cells yielded roughly 110 million unique TCR beta sequences and about 280 Gb of sequence data. An early release that covered about 640 HLA-typed donors contained about 290 gigabases of sequencing data and about 84 million unique TCR sequences. Among the roughly 370 genotyped donors, around 81% belonged to the genetic ancestry cluster associated with self-reported Caucasian donors. The aim of the study was to test whether cataloging public T cell receptors could identify signatures of past pathogen exposure. The T cell repertoires of under 750 subjects were profiled by immunosequencing and related to cytomegalovirus serostatus. Besides the first cohort of more than 650 subjects, a separate validation cohort made up of over 95 different subjects was used. High-throughput TCR immunosequencing, statistical association of individual TCRs with disease status, and machine learning were combined to predict cytomegalovirus infection status. In a later analysis, previously published TCR beta repertoires from roughly 710 donors were re-analyzed and high-resolution HLA genotyping was added so that TCR occurrence patterns could be studied. Rather than drawing on any new phenotypic data, the later analysis identified candidate immune exposures from TCR beta sequences and the way those sequences occurred across donors. In an earlier analysis of around 540 of the donors, high-throughput TCR beta sequencing was used to judge whether each TCR beta V gene segment behaved as functional or pseudogenic. Donor age, sex, ethnicity and CMV serostatus were collected together with the repertoire data. A later genetic analysis used genome-wide SNP genotypes for about 65% of the roughly 700 donors, treating that subset as a discovery cohort. All discovery cohort repertoires had been generated on a single sequencing platform. HLA typing covered class I and class II loci at four-digit resolution. The number of donors typed differed by locus, with roughly 629-640 for A, B, C, DRB1 and DQB1, roughly 520 for DQA1, approximately 580 for DPA1, and over 400 for DPB1. Roughly five DR-DQ haplotypes were handled as single units for association and clustering because linkage in the cohort was strong. Among 350 to 400 genotyped donors of the cohort, an average of roughly 240,000 unique TCR beta nucleotide sequences were sequenced per donor, about a sixth of them non-productive.

Library construction relied on the immunoSEQ multiplex PCR assay. For the multiplex PCR, a mixture combining 60 forward primers for TCR Vbeta segments and 13 reverse primers for TCR Jbeta segments was used. The CDR3 region of rearranged TCR beta genes was amplified from genomic DNA with a multiplex PCR assay. The Illumina HiSeq System was used to sequence the amplified TCR beta libraries as 87-base-pair reads. On the study's bioinformatics: Across the roughly 670 repertoires, a later analysis counted roughly 77 million unique TCR beta chains, roughly 11 million of which were shared by at least two donors. Raw reads were error-corrected and collapsed into unique sequences with a nearest-neighbor algorithm that merged closely related sequences to remove PCR and sequencing errors. V, D and J gene segments were assigned by aligning CDR3 sequences to IMGT reference sequences. For a sequence to be retained, a match of at least six nucleotides was required to both a V gene segment and a J gene segment. Rearrangements were called productive when the CDR3 lacked stop codons and stayed in frame with V and J; all others were non-productive. Following IMGT convention, CDR3 was defined as the stretch from the second conserved V-encoded cysteine to the conserved J-encoded phenylalanine. In an earlier analysis of roughly 610 of the donors, sequences lacking an unambiguous match to a single V gene segment were excluded. In an earlier analysis of approximately 550 of the donors, V segments were called functional above 56.7% productive rearrangements and were called segregating when the between-donor standard deviation exceeded 5%. A statistical classification framework was built for diagnosing cytomegalovirus status from the catalog of TCR beta chain sequences. In a later analysis, V and J genes were assigned by comparing TCR nucleotide sequences against IMGT/GENE-DB human TR gene sequences. A later analysis assigned CDR3 sequences and most-parsimonious VDJ recombination scenarios with the TCRdist pipeline. A later analysis defined each TCR beta chain by its CDR3 amino acid sequence plus V-gene family, and excluded reads lacking a unique V-gene family. To address suspected cross-contamination and a sequencing artifact, a later analysis removed over 500 highly shared, low-generation-probability nucleotide sequences. For each public chain, a later analysis derived a clonal expansion index from normalized ranks of inferred template counts within each repertoire. In a later analysis, generation probabilities were computed using a VDJ recombination model fitted to out-of-frame rearrangements, and the results were checked against IGoR. In a later analysis, hypergeometric tests were used to score TCR-TCR, TCR-HLA and TCR-CMV co-occurrence, with a repertoire-size bias correction applied to TCR pairs. To estimate false discovery rates, a later analysis permuted the HLA or CMV assignments 20 times. In a later analysis, co-occurring TCRs were grouped using DBSCAN, and TCRdist sequence similarity was added for clustering within HLA-allele-positive subsets. Repertoires with fewer than 30,000 or more than 120,000 public chains were left out of co-occurrence clustering, as were five repertoires with anomalous nucleotide sharing. TCRdb retrieved this table from immuneACCESS and kept in-frame rearrangements only. Not all clones are present; in checked studies, unresolved V genes account for under half, and no reason is known for the remainder. D and trimming were read from the DNA, whereas the V and J calls and clone size are those reported in that table. Across this sample there are roughly 110,000 clones, with around 75% seen only once. Roughly 2.5% of the sample is in the top ten clones.

Overall study results and their limits: Because some donors lacked HLA typing at each locus, the association tests relied only on the typed subset. A later analysis found that HLA-associated TCR beta chains were more clonally expanded and had lower generation probabilities than equally common non-associated chains. A later analysis found that most CMV-associated TCR beta chains appeared HLA-restricted, with HLA associations seemingly driven largely by CMV exposure. Strong co-occurrence of HLA alleles, especially DR and DQ, made assigning TCR associations to individual alleles difficult. Across donors, most TCR sequences were observed very rarely, whereas some public TCRs were present in many individuals. The sequencing pipeline was judged likely to have produced a cluster of highly shared sequence variants as a technical artifact. Linkage disequilibrium might explain the correlated functional status among segregating V segments, but an unknown experimental factor could not be excluded. CMV serostatus was the only immune exposure information available for the cohort. This cohort had only TCR beta chains sequenced, and the lack of alpha or paired-chain data limited which features could be detected. At a false discovery rate of 0.05, a later analysis linked 16,951 TCR beta sequences to specific HLA alleles. In a later analysis, several top co-occurrence clusters were reported to appear linked to parvovirus B19, influenza, CMV and Epstein-Barr virus. It was suggested by the authors that the approach could potentially be generalized to other disease states and immunological phenotypes. In an earlier analysis of approximately 590 of the donors, most TCR beta V segments appeared in productive rearrangements about 87% or about 30% of the time, broadly matching IMGT annotations. Sequencing depth was assumed to be roughly uniform across donors in the presence/absence analyses, though that assumption may not hold. Some IMGT-functional V segments, including TRBV6-2 and TRBV6-3, could not be told apart with the 87-base-pair reads, so those segments were excluded. Cytomegalovirus status was reported to be diagnosed by the classifier with high specificity and sensitivity in both the original and validation cohorts. A further reported finding was that TCR beta sequences accurately predicted the HLA-A and HLA-B alleles for most subjects in the first cohort. In the study, some 160 TCR beta chains were listed as associated with cytomegalovirus. In vitro tests confirmed that a few of the cytomegalovirus-associated TCR beta chains recognize cytomegalovirus antigens. A later genetic analysis associated a missense DCLRE1C variant with V-gene and J-gene trimming of TCR beta chains, and an independent cohort replicated the association. In a later genetic analysis, fewer N-insertions in productive TCRs were reported among donors in an Asian-associated ancestry cluster than the approximately 710-donor mean. The earlier analysis of almost 600 of the donors excluded around 17 rarely observed V segments, including chromosome 9 orphons, because counts were too low. A later analysis found that TCR association rates varied across HLA loci, with DRB1 alleles showing the most associated TCRs and HLA-C alleles the fewest.

CDR1 and CDR2 are drawn from the germline V gene (reference sequence): SEHNR, FQNEAQ. V was cut back by 8 bases and J by 4 bases, leaving a gap of 11 bases between them. The CDR3 sequence holds 12 residues, the cysteine and phenylalanine included. Only CDR3 DNA is held: 36 bases, read in frame from base 1. The cohort was made up of approximately 670 healthy bone marrow donors. Cohort members were all nominally healthy when sampled, although unrecorded immune exposures were likely present. The donor tested CMV seronegative, placing the donor among the approximately 400 seronegative members of the cohort. A peripheral blood sample was collected from each donor, and TCR beta sequencing was performed on peripheral blood mononuclear cells. The Qiagen DNeasy Blood Extraction Kit was used to extract genomic DNA from the blood cell samples.

The chain employs TRBV7-9 and TRBJ1-1, with the D gene too uncertain to name. The receptor was isolated from a man in his forties in good health and CMV-seronegative. Specimen: PBMCs. The sequenced DNA is TGTGCCAGCCAGCCCCGCGGCACTGAAGCTTTCTTT. This yields the protein CASQPRGTEAFF. Supplemented by the reference TRBV7-9 and TRBJ1-1 proteins around the CDR3, the complete variable domain is DTGVSQNPRHKITKRGQNVTFRCDPISEHNRLYWYRQTLGQGPEFLTYFQNEAQLEKSRLLSDRFSAERPKGSFSTLEIQRTEQGDSAMYLCASQPRGTEAFFGQGTRLTVV.